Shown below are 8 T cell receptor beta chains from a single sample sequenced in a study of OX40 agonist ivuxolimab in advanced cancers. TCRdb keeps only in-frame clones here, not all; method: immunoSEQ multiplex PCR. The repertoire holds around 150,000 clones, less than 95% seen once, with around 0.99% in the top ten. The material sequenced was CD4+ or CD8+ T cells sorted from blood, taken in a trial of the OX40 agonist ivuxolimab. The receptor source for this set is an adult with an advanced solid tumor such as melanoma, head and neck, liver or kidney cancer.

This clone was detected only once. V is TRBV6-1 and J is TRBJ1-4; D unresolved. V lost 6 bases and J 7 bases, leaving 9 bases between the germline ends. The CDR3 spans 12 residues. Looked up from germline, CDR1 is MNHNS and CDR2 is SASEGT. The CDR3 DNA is TGTGCCAGCAGCATAGTTGGTGAAAAACTGTTTTTT. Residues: CASSIVGEKLFF.

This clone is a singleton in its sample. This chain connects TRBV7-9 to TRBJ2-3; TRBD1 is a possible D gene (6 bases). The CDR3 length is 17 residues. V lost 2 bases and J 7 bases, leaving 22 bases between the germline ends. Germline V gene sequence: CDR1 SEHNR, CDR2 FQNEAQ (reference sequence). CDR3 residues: CASSLFEGDPAANTQYF. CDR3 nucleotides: TGTGCCAGCAGCTTATTTGAGGGGGACCCCGCCGCCAATACGCAGTATTTT.

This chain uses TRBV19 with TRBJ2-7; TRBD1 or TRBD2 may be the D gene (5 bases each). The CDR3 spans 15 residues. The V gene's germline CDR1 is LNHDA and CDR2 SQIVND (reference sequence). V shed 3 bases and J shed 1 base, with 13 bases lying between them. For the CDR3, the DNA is TGTGCCAGTAGTATCAACGGGGCGCCGTCCTACGAGCAGTACTTC. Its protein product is CASSINGAPSYEQYF.

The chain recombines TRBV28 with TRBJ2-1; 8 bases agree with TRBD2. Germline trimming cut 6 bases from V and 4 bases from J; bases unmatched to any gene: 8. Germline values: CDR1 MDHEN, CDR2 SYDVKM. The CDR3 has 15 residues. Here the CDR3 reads CASRRTSSTYNEQFF. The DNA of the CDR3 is TGTGCCAGCAGGCGGACTAGCTCCACATACAATGAGCAGTTCTTC.

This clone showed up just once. The CDR3 region has the DNA TGTGCCAGCAGCTACAGGGAAAATGAAAAACTGTTTTTT. Its translation is CASSYRENEKLFF. The chain has TRBV6-6 and TRBJ1-4, with D perhaps matching TRBD1 (6 bases). V dropped 6 bases and J dropped 5 bases, with 10 bases sitting between them. The CDR3 is 13 amino acids. The germline CDR1 and CDR2 sequences are MNHNY and SVGAGI (reference sequence).

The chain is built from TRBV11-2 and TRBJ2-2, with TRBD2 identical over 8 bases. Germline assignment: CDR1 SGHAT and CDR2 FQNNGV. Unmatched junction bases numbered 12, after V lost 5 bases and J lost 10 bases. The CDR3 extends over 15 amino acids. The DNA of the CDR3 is TGTGCCAGCAGCGCGGGGGGCTTTCCACCCGAGGAGCTGTTTTTT. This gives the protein CASSAGGFPPEELFF.

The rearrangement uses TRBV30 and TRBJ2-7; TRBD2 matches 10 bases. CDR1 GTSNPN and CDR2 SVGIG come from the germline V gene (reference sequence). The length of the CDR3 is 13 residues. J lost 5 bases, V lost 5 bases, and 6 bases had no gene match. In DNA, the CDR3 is TGTGCCTGGGGAGCGGGAGGGCCAGACGAGCAGTACTTC. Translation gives CAWGAGGPDEQYF.

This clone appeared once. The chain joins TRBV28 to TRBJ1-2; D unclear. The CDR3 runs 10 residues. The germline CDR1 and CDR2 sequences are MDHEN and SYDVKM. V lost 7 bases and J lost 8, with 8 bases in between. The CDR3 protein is CASNRGGYTF. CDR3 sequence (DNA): TGTGCCAGCAACAGAGGAGGCTACACCTTC.